This TCR beta chain derives from a study of T cell repertoires in cytomegalovirus infection (dated by TCRdb to between 2018 and 2021). Notes on the research overall: Donor HLA type was relevant to the analysis, as public TCR beta signatures indicated carriage of CMV infection together with the matching HLA type.

Concerning this clonotype: Its antigen is not yet known. There are no base qualities to consult, and no much larger clone falls within one base.

V and J lose 2 bases and 4 bases, and a span of 9 bases separates them. Sequences MDHEN (CDR1) and SYDVKM (CDR2) are obtained from the germline V gene. Measured from the cysteine to the phenylalanine, the CDR3 is 14 residues long. The DNA shown is the 42-base CDR3, in frame from base 1. Results and caveats for the whole study, not just this receptor: The ex vivo response was dominated by HLA-C-restricted CMV-specific TCR beta clonotypes, which also provided the single most frequent clonotype in two of eight donors. Carriers of CMV infection plus the relevant HLA type were discriminated by the cumulative frequency of public TCR beta family members in the study cohort and in an independent 352-donor cohort.

Instrument on record: Illumina HiSeq 1500. In TCRdb, the public reads were trimmed at Q25 with fastp and aligned with MiXCR, with productive beta chains retained. Each entry is one CDR3 protein sequence, shown with its most common DNA and genes. The sample contains around 320,000 distinct CDR3 sequences, more than 8% of them found a single time. Together, the top ten hold approximately 4.5% of the sample. Recombination linked TRBV28 to TRBJ1-5; perhaps TRBD1 is the D gene, with 5 bases matching. The sample consisted of PBMCs. This receptor was taken from a human donor in good health (CMV status not recorded). Some clones in this sample may be carry-over from other donors' samples. Here the CDR3 is given as CASSLRTPNQPQHF. In nucleotide form, the sequence is TGTGCCAGCAGTTTACGGACACCTAATCAGCCCCAGCATTTT.